This TCR beta chain was profiled in a study of metastatic and nonmetastatic thyroid tumors. Whole-study context: Repertoire data that came from the blood and tumor or nodule tissue of malignant and benign thyroid patients were compared. Study results and caveats: According to reports, the diversity of TCR beta was significantly higher in malignant thyroid tumors than in benign nodules, and this held in both blood and tumor samples.

Original analysis: In papillary thyroid cancer, a distant-metastasis classifier was built using CDR3 differences across clinicopathological groups. TCRdb reanalyzed the PCR reads with MiXCR. TCRdb's processing, not the authors' own work, is the source of the V and J calls. The sample records over 9,000 clones, approximately 12% being singletons. No patient had received any treatment before thyroid surgery. Germline V lookup: CDR1 DFQATT, CDR2 SNEGSKA (reference sequence). CDR3 length: 15 amino acids. About this clone itself: Antigen specificity is unknown. The germline gene is not matched at one end of the junction; a read error may be the cause.

The sequenced sample consisted of blood. The rearrangement uses TRBV20-1 and TRBJ2-7, with 7 nucleotides matching TRBD1. The receptor was derived from a female donor with papillary thyroid cancer or a benign thyroid nodule (not recorded which). Some clones in this sample may be carry-over from other donors' samples. The CDR3 region is CSALPSCRGRYEHYF. The CDR3 nucleotides are TGCAGTGCTCTCCCAAGTTGTAGGGGGCGGTACGAGCACTACTTC.